A selection of T cell receptor beta chains follows, all from one sample in a study of blood T cell repertoires in COVID-19. Clones were read by immunoSEQ multiplex PCR, and TCRdb kept only the in-frame ones, dropping some. This sample has around 280,000 clones, with 85% found just once. Sequencing was done on a sample of peripheral blood. The receptors here all came from a woman aged 50 to 60 with active or convalescent COVID-19. Each CDR3 is given with its conserved first and last residue. The D gene is left open where the match is weak. A row's size may be missing; if present it is once, few, many or a size class.

DNA: TGTGCCAGTAGTCTCTCCGAGGGGGCGGCACAGCATTTT; CDR3: CASSLSEGAAQHF; J: TRBJ1-5; size: .; V: TRBV19; D: TRBD1
DNA: TGTGCCAGCAGCCTTCGGAGCAATTTTTATAGCAATCAGCCCCAGCATTTT; CDR3: CASSLRSNFYSNQPQHF; J: TRBJ1-5; size: .; V: TRBV6-2/TRBV6-3; D: .
DNA: TGTGCCAGCAGCTTACCGGGACAGGGGAGCGTACTGTTTTTT; CDR3: CASSLPGQGSVLFF; J: TRBJ1-4; size: .; V: TRBV7-9; D: TRBD1
DNA: TGTGCCAGCAGTTACTCGGACAGGGGAACTGAAGCTTTCTTT; CDR3: CASSYSDRGTEAFF; J: TRBJ1-1; size: .; V: TRBV6-6; D: TRBD1
DNA: TGCAGTGCCGGGGGGAACCACGAGCAGTACTTC; CDR3: CSAGGNHEQYF; J: TRBJ2-7; size: .; V: TRBV20-1; D: TRBD2
DNA: TGCGCCAGCAGCAGAGGGGGACTAGCTCGGGGTACGCAGTATTTT; CDR3: CASSRGGLARGTQYF; J: TRBJ2-3; size: .; V: TRBV4-1; D: TRBD2
DNA: TGTGCCAGCAGCCCCTGGGCCTCCGGGACAGGGAATGAAAAACTGTTTTTT; CDR3: CASSPWASGTGNEKLFF; J: TRBJ1-4; size: .; V: TRBV7-9; D: TRBD1
DNA: TGCGCCGCCCAAGCGGGGACAGGGGACCCCTATGGCTACACCTTC; CDR3: CAAQAGTGDPYGYTF; J: TRBJ1-2; size: .; V: TRBV10-1; D: TRBD1
DNA: TGTGCCATATTGACTAGCGGGAGGGCCTATGAGCAGTTCTTC; CDR3: CAILTSGRAYEQFF; J: TRBJ2-1; size: .; V: TRBV2; D: TRBD2
DNA: TGTGCCAGCAGTGACAAGCGGTCACCTAGCACAGATACGCAGTATTTT; CDR3: CASSDKRSPSTDTQYF; J: TRBJ2-3; size: .; V: TRBV25-1; D: .
DNA: TGTGCCAGCAGTGAAATTAGCAACGAGCAGTACTTC; CDR3: CASSEISNEQYF; J: TRBJ2-7; size: once; V: TRBV25-1; D: .
DNA: TGCAGCGTGGCGACAGGGAAGCAGTACTTC; CDR3: CSVATGKQYF; J: TRBJ2-7; size: .; V: TRBV29-1; D: TRBD1
DNA: TGTGCCAGCAGTGCCGGTTGGGGCTGGGATGAGCAGTTCTTC; CDR3: CASSAGWGWDEQFF; J: TRBJ2-1; size: few; V: TRBV25-1; D: .
DNA: TGTGCCAGCAGCCAAACCCCGGGACAGGGGGTCTATGAGCAGTTCTTC; CDR3: CASSQTPGQGVYEQFF; J: TRBJ2-1; size: few; V: TRBV14; D: TRBD1
DNA: TGTGCCAGCAGCTTGGGGGCGGGAGCAGCCAAAAACATTCAGTACTTC; CDR3: CASSLGAGAAKNIQYF; J: TRBJ2-4; size: .; V: TRBV5-6; D: TRBD2
DNA: TGCGCCAGCAGCGGATCAGGGGTCGACACTGAAGCTTTCTTT; CDR3: CASSGSGVDTEAFF; J: TRBJ1-1; size: once; V: TRBV5-1; D: .
DNA: TGTGCCAGCAGCAGCCGGACAGGGAACAAAAACATTCAGTACTTC; CDR3: CASSSRTGNKNIQYF; J: TRBJ2-4; size: few; V: TRBV28; D: TRBD1
DNA: TGTGCCAGTAGCGACAGGGGGCGGAACACCGGGGAGCTGTTTTTT; CDR3: CASSDRGRNTGELFF; J: TRBJ2-2; size: .; V: TRBV19; D: TRBD1
DNA: TGTGCCATCACCCCCGGACTCCCAGATACGCAGTATTTT; CDR3: CAITPGLPDTQYF; J: TRBJ2-3; size: once; V: TRBV10-3; D: .
DNA: TGTGCCAGCAGTTCAGGGGACTATATCGCTGAAGCTTTCTTT; CDR3: CASSSGDYIAEAFF; J: TRBJ1-1; size: .; V: TRBV27; D: .
DNA: TGTGCCAGTAGTATTACCAGGGTCCACCGGGTCGGTGGCTACACCTTC; CDR3: CASSITRVHRVGGYTF; J: TRBJ1-2; size: .; V: TRBV19; D: .
DNA: TGTGCCAGCAGCCCCACAACAGGATTTTCTGGCTACACCTTC; CDR3: CASSPTTGFSGYTF; J: TRBJ1-2; size: .; V: TRBV7-2; D: .
DNA: TGTGCCAGCAGTTACGACAGGGGTTGGATAGTCCTCCACTTT; CDR3: CASSYDRGWIVLHF; J: TRBJ1-6; size: .; V: TRBV6-6; D: TRBD1
DNA: TGCAGTGCGAGCCAAGAGACCCAGTACTTC; CDR3: CSASQETQYF; J: TRBJ2-5; size: .; V: TRBV20-1; D: .
DNA: TGTGCCAGCAGCTCCGGACAGGTCAATCAGCCCCAGCATTTT; CDR3: CASSSGQVNQPQHF; J: TRBJ1-5; size: .; V: TRBV11-2; D: TRBD1
DNA: TGCGCCAGCAGCCAAGATGCGGCGGGGGAGCAGTACTTC; CDR3: CASSQDAAGEQYF; J: TRBJ2-7; size: once; V: TRBV4-1; D: .
DNA: TGTGCCAGTAGTCCAGTTGGGACAGGGGACATGGAGACCCAGTACTTC; CDR3: CASSPVGTGDMETQYF; J: TRBJ2-5; size: .; V: TRBV19; D: TRBD1
DNA: TGTGCCAGCAGCTCCCAACGGGGAGATACGCAGTATTTT; CDR3: CASSSQRGDTQYF; J: TRBJ2-3; size: .; V: TRBV7-6; D: .
DNA: TGTGCCAGCAGACCAACAGGGGTCTTTGCAACTAATGAAAAACTGTTTTTT; CDR3: CASRPTGVFATNEKLFF; J: TRBJ1-4; size: .; V: TRBV28; D: TRBD1
DNA: TGTGCCAGCAGCTTATTGGGACAGGGTGGAGATACGCAGTATTTT; CDR3: CASSLLGQGGDTQYF; J: TRBJ2-3; size: few; V: TRBV7-9; D: TRBD1
DNA: TGTGCCAGCAGTACCTCGGACGGGGGGTGGAACACTGAAGCTTTCTTT; CDR3: CASSTSDGGWNTEAFF; J: TRBJ1-1; size: .; V: TRBV28; D: .
DNA: TGTGCCAGCAGTACAGCCTACGAGCAGTACTTC; CDR3: CASSTAYEQYF; J: TRBJ2-7; size: .; V: TRBV12-3/TRBV12-4; D: .
DNA: TGTGCCAGCAGGGGACAGATGAACACTGAAGCTTTCTTT; CDR3: CASRGQMNTEAFF; J: TRBJ1-1; size: many; V: TRBV2; D: TRBD1
DNA: TGTGCCACCAGTGCGGGACAGATCCCATACAATGAGCAGTTCTTC; CDR3: CATSAGQIPYNEQFF; J: TRBJ2-1; size: .; V: TRBV24-1; D: TRBD1
DNA: TGCGCCAGCAGCCCAAGGACAGACTATGGCTACACCTTC; CDR3: CASSPRTDYGYTF; J: TRBJ1-2; size: .; V: TRBV5-1; D: .
DNA: TGTGCCAGCAGCTTGCTAGGGGCTGGGGCCAACGTCCTGACTTTC; CDR3: CASSLLGAGANVLTF; J: TRBJ2-6; size: .; V: TRBV5-6; D: .
DNA: TGTGCCAGCAGCCAAGACGAGACAGGGGGGTTCACAGATACGCAGTATTTT; CDR3: CASSQDETGGFTDTQYF; J: TRBJ2-3; size: .; V: TRBV3-1/TRBV3-2; D: TRBD1
DNA: TGTGCCAGCAGTCATAGCGGGAGGAGCTCCTACGAGCAGTACTTC; CDR3: CASSHSGRSSYEQYF; J: TRBJ2-7; size: .; V: TRBV6-5; D: TRBD2
DNA: TGCAGCGCAGGGGGGGGCAATCAGCCCCAGCATTTT; CDR3: CSAGGGNQPQHF; J: TRBJ1-5; size: .; V: TRBV29-1; D: TRBD1
DNA: TGTGCCAGCAGTGCGGGACAGGGGGGGGCTGAAGCTTTCTTT; CDR3: CASSAGQGGAEAFF; J: TRBJ1-1; size: .; V: TRBV27; D: TRBD1
DNA: TGTGCCAGTAGCATCCAGGGAATTTTGGACACTGAAGCTTTCTTT; CDR3: CASSIQGILDTEAFF; J: TRBJ1-1; size: few; V: TRBV19; D: .
DNA: TGTGCCAGCAGTAGGACAAGGAGCACAGATACGCAGTATTTT; CDR3: CASSRTRSTDTQYF; J: TRBJ2-3; size: .; V: TRBV6-7; D: .
DNA: TGTGCCATCGGAGGACGGAGAGAGACCCAGTACTTC; CDR3: CAIGGRRETQYF; J: TRBJ2-5; size: .; V: TRBV28; D: .
DNA: TGTGCCAGCAGGGAGGGTTACCTTAATGAAAAACTGTTTTTT; CDR3: CASREGYLNEKLFF; J: TRBJ1-4; size: .; V: TRBV2; D: .
DNA: TGTGCCAGTAAAAGGGGGTCTAATTCACCCCTCCACTTT; CDR3: CASKRGSNSPLHF; J: TRBJ1-6; size: .; V: TRBV19; D: .
DNA: TGTGCCAGCAGTGTTCAGGGAATCCGTAATCAGCCCCAGCATTTT; CDR3: CASSVQGIRNQPQHF; J: TRBJ1-5; size: .; V: TRBV2; D: .
DNA: TGTGCCAGCTGCACAGGGCCGGCTAATGAAAAACTGTTTTTT; CDR3: CASCTGPANEKLFF; J: TRBJ1-4; size: .; V: TRBV6-5; D: .
DNA: TGTGCCAGCTCACCTTGGGTCGGGACTAGACCCTATAATGAGCAGTTCTTC; CDR3: CASSPWVGTRPYNEQFF; J: TRBJ2-1; size: .; V: TRBV18; D: TRBD2
DNA: TGTGCCAGCAGTCCCGGGTCGGCTTCCCAAGAGACCCAGTACTTC; CDR3: CASSPGSASQETQYF; J: TRBJ2-5; size: .; V: TRBV2; D: .
DNA: TGTGCCAGCAGTCGGACTAGGAACTCCTACGAGCAGTACTTC; CDR3: CASSRTRNSYEQYF; J: TRBJ2-7; size: .; V: TRBV2; D: TRBD2
DNA: TGTGCCAGCAGGGGGACAGGGGGCGACGAAAAACTGTTTTTT; CDR3: CASRGTGGDEKLFF; J: TRBJ1-4; size: .; V: TRBV6-6; D: TRBD1
DNA: TGTGCCACCAGTGATTCAGGGTACGGCGATGAAAAACTGTTTTTT; CDR3: CATSDSGYGDEKLFF; J: TRBJ1-4; size: .; V: TRBV24-1; D: .
DNA: TGTGCCAGCAGGGATTCGACGGGACAGAGTAATTCACCCCTCCACTTT; CDR3: CASRDSTGQSNSPLHF; J: TRBJ1-6; size: .; V: TRBV2; D: TRBD1